The 27 T cell receptor beta chains presented below share a single source sample, sequenced in a study of cytomegalovirus exposure and HLA in healthy donors. The PCR made use of 60 Vbeta and 13 Jbeta primers. This table comes from immunoSEQ multiplex PCR, and its TCRdb copy is limited to in-frame clones, with some not included. The sample records about 170,000 clones, roughly 85% being singletons. What was sequenced was PBMCs. The receptors come from a boy aged 2 to 9 in good health and CMV-seronegative.

The rearrangement links TRBV7-3 to TRBJ2-5; no firm D call. The DNA matches TRBJ2-7 better at its end, which makes the J call doubtful. This CDR3 has 13 residues. CDR1 SGHTA and CDR2 FQGTGA come from the germline V gene. The CDR3 reads CASSLGATYEQYF. The CDR3 region has the DNA TGTGCCAGCAGCTTAGGAGCCACCTACGAGCAGTACTTC.

This sequence joins TRBV7-2 and TRBJ2-7, with D tentatively TRBD1 (5 bases). The CDR3 has 15 residues. CDR1 is SGHTA, CDR2 FQGNSA, per germline. With 4 bases removed from V and 2 bases from J, the gap between germline ends came to 15 bases. The CDR3 nucleotides read TGTGCCAGCAGCTCAGGACACTTGTACGCCTACGAGCAGTACTTC. This codes for CASSSGHLYAYEQYF.

Only one count was recorded for this clone. The rearrangement joins TRBV19 to TRBJ1-5; 9 bases are a match to TRBD1. Per the germline V gene, CDR1 is LNHDA and CDR2 is SQIVND (reference sequence). With V trimmed by 6 bases and J by 5 bases, 14 bases remained unmatched. There are 17 residues in the CDR3. CDR3 DNA: TGTGCCAGTAGCCCGATGCCGGGACAGGGTAAAGATCAGCCCCAGCATTTT. Protein sequence: CASSPMPGQGKDQPQHF.

The chain carries TRBV19 and TRBJ1-1; TRBD1 might be the D (5 bases). Germline lookup yields CDR1 LNHDA and CDR2 SQIVND (reference sequence). This CDR3 spans 14 amino acids. The V gene lost 6 bases and the J gene lost 1 base, with 12 bases spanning the gap. CDR3 sequence reads: CASRPGGGNTEAFF. The DNA of the CDR3 is TGTGCCAGTAGGCCGGGGGGAGGGAACACTGAAGCTTTCTTT. The full variable domain, in which reference TRBV19 and TRBJ1-1 provide the parts outside the CDR3, is DGGITQSPKYLFRKEGQNVTLSCEQNLNHDAMYWYRQDPGQGLRLIYYSQIVNDFQKGDIAEGYSVSREKKESFPLTVTSAQKNPTAFYLCASRPGGGNTEAFFGQGTRLTVV.

This chain connects TRBV30 to TRBJ1-6; D might be TRBD1 (5 bases). Trimming shortened V by 4 bases and J by 11 bases, and 18 bases separated the two germline ends. Germline V gene data show CDR1 as GTSNPN and CDR2 as SVGIG (reference sequence). The CDR3 runs to 14 residues. This CDR3 is CAWNRGREFAPLHF. CDR3 nucleotides: TGTGCCTGGAACCGAGGCAGGGAATTTGCACCCCTCCACTTT.

The chain has TRBV4-1 and TRBJ2-3, with 8 bases aligning to TRBD2. The germline CDR1 and CDR2 sequences are MGHRA and YSYEKL. V lost 2 bases to trimming and J lost 1 base; unmatched junction nucleotides: 5. This CDR3 contains 16 residues. This CDR3 is CASSQPLAGRTDTQYF. CDR3 in DNA: TGCGCCAGCAGCCAACCTTTAGCGGGGCGCACAGATACGCAGTATTTT.

This clone was picked up one time. The chain links TRBV14 to TRBJ2-3; D possibly corresponds to TRBD2 (6 bases). Germline CDR1 and CDR2: SGHDN and FVKESK. The CDR3 spans 16 residues. Deletions cut 1 base from V and 0 bases from J, with 11 bases between. The CDR3 DNA reads TGTGCCAGCAGCCAAGGGCCGGGGGTTAGCACAGATACGCAGTATTTT. Translation gives CASSQGPGVSTDTQYF.

This CDR3 is CASSPGDRENYGYTF. CDR3 in DNA: TGTGCCAGCAGCCCAGGGGACAGGGAAAACTATGGCTACACCTTC. The rearrangement uses TRBV9 and TRBJ1-2; TRBD1 aligns across 9 bases. In germline, CDR1 is SGDLS, CDR2 YYNGEE. This CDR3 has 15 amino acids. The J segment lost 2 bases and the V segment lost 4 bases, leaving 6 bases of the junction unmatched.

V gene TRBV5-8 combines with J gene TRBJ2-1, with a tentative D call TRBD1 (6 bases). Germline assignment: CDR1 SGHTS and CDR2 YDEGEE. V was trimmed by 0 bases and J by 6 bases, leaving 13 bases between them. There are 15 residues in the CDR3. CDR3 sequence (DNA): TGTGCCAGCAGCTTGGGCGGACAGTGGGGCAATGAGCAGTTCTTC. Protein: CASSLGGQWGNEQFF.

The genes are TRBV7-2 and TRBJ2-1; TRBD2 matches at 10 bases. The germline V gene has CDR1 SGHTA and CDR2 FQGNSA. Losses at the gene ends were 3 bases for V and 4 bases for J; bases not matched to a gene: 9. This CDR3 contains 17 residues. The CDR3 protein is CASSFPGGLAQYNEQFF. CDR3 bases: TGTGCCAGCAGCTTCCCGGGGGGACTAGCGCAGTACAATGAGCAGTTCTTC.

The chain joins TRBV7-9 to TRBJ2-1, with 8 bases lining up with TRBD2. J gave up 5 bases and V 6 bases, and 9 bases lay outside the gene matches. The CDR3 loop spans 15 amino acids. Germline loops: CDR1 SEHNR, CDR2 FQNEAQ (reference sequence). CDR3 amino acids: CASSSRLATNNEQFF. The CDR3 nucleotides are TGTGCCAGCAGTTCGCGACTAGCGACCAACAATGAGCAGTTCTTC. Variable domain in full (rest from reference TRBV7-9 and TRBJ2-1): DTGVSQNPRHKITKRGQNVTFRCDPISEHNRLYWYRQTLGQGPEFLTYFQNEAQLEKSRLLSDRFSAERPKGSFSTLEIQRTEQGDSAMYLCASSSRLATNNEQFFGPGTRLTVL.

The CDR3 loop reads CASGETGELFF. In DNA, the CDR3 is TGTGCCAGCGGGGAGACCGGGGAGCTGTTTTTT. This sequence joins TRBV25-1 and TRBJ2-2; maybe TRBD2 (5 bases). CDR1 and CDR2 from the germline V gene are MGHDK and SYGVNS. Trimming cost V 8 bases and J 5 bases, with 6 bases left between them. The CDR3 runs to 11 residues.

The rearrangement joins TRBV9 to TRBJ2-2; 13 bases map to TRBD2. In germline, CDR1 is SGDLS, CDR2 YYNGEE. Losses at the gene ends were 3 bases for V and 0 bases for J; bases not matched to a gene: 5. This CDR3 has 18 amino acids. The CDR3 is CASSAGTSGAANTGELFF. The CDR3 DNA reads as TGTGCCAGCAGCGCCGGGACTAGCGGGGCCGCGAACACCGGGGAGCTGTTTTTT.

A single count supports this clone. An end of the junction differs from the germline gene, which may be a read error. The chain is built from TRBV7-9 and TRBJ1-2; D might be TRBD1 (6 bases). The germline gives CDR1 SEHNR, CDR2 FQNEAQ (reference sequence). CDR3 length: 12 amino acids. CDR3 nucleotides: TGTTCCAGCAGCTTGGGGGCTGAAATCTACACCTTC. This gives the protein CSSSLGAEIYTF.

The chain joins TRBV9 to TRBJ2-2, with D perhaps matching TRBD1 (6 bases). The CDR3 covers 15 residues. Trimming took off 3 bases at V and 0 bases at J, with 9 bases between the two ends. In germline, CDR1 is SGDLS, CDR2 YYNGEE. DNA of the CDR3: TGTGCCAGCAGCGAGGGACACACGAACACCGGGGAGCTGTTTTTT. Translation: CASSEGHTNTGELFF.

In DNA, the CDR3 is TGTGCCAGCAGGCTGACAGGGGGTTCCACTGAAGCTTTCTTT. Translating it yields CASRLTGGSTEAFF. This chain connects TRBV5-4 to TRBJ1-1; 9 bases align to TRBD1. The CDR3 spans 14 residues. Germline V gene sequence: CDR1 SGHNT, CDR2 YYREEE (reference sequence). The trim removed 5 bases at V and 4 bases at J, leaving 6 bases unmatched.

This clone was seen a single time. This chain's CDR3 is CASSPRGQRYEQYF. The DNA for the CDR3 is TGTGCCAGCAGCCCCAGGGGACAGAGATACGAGCAGTACTTC. The chain has TRBV5-4 and TRBJ2-7; 7 positions agree with TRBD1. The CDR3 is 14 residues long. Germline V gene data show CDR1 as SGHNT and CDR2 as YYREEE (reference sequence). Trimming took 4 bases from V and 4 from J; bases not matched to a gene: 8. Filled out from reference TRBV5-4 and TRBJ2-7, the complete variable domain reads ETGVTQSPTHLIKTRGQQVTLRCSSQSGHNTVSWYQQALGQGPQFIFQYYREEENGRGNFPPRFSGLQFPNYSSELNVNALELDDSALYLCASSPRGQRYEQYFGPGTRLTVT.

V and J are TRBV6-1 and TRBJ2-3; TRBD1 might be the D (5 bases). V was shortened by 7 bases and J by 14 bases, with 16 bases between the two germline ends. The CDR3 contains 11 residues. Germline V gene sequence: CDR1 MNHNS, CDR2 SASEGT. The DNA of the CDR3 is TGTGCCAGCATTGTAGGGCAGGGTGTGTATTTT. Protein product: CASIVGQGVYF.

The V and J genes are TRBV5-1 and TRBJ2-1; 7 bases are a match to TRBD1. The CDR3 has 13 amino acids. V lost 3 bases and J lost 9; bases outside the gene matches: 6. Germline lookup yields CDR1 SGHRS and CDR2 YFSETQ. This CDR3 reads CASSWDRAFEQFF. CDR3 sequence (DNA): TGCGCCAGCAGCTGGGACAGAGCCTTTGAGCAGTTCTTC.

This clone appeared once. One end of the junction fails to match germline, which may point to a read error. V is TRBV7-9 and J is TRBJ2-7, with D possibly being TRBD2 (6 bases). This CDR3 has 15 residues. The germline V gene has CDR1 SEHNR and CDR2 FQNEAQ (reference sequence). CDR3 amino acids: CSSSYGDSPDYEQYF. The CDR3 nucleotides read TGTTCCAGCAGCTATGGGGACTCCCCCGACTACGAGCAGTACTTC.

The CDR3 loop reads CASSLGGVAYEQYV. DNA for the CDR3: TGTGCCAGCAGTTTAGGGGGGGTGGCCTACGAGCAGTACGTC. The chain uses TRBV28 and TRBJ2-7, with TRBD2 matching over 7 bases. Germline V gene lookup returns CDR1 MDHEN and CDR2 SYDVKM. The CDR3 covers 14 residues. V lost 2 bases to trimming and J lost 2 bases; unmatched junction nucleotides: 3.

This sequence joins TRBV11-3 and TRBJ1-6; 9 nucleotides line up with TRBD1. Germline loops: CDR1 SGHNT, CDR2 YENEEA. Trimming cost V 5 bases and J 14 bases; bases outside gene matches: 13. The CDR3 is 15 residues long. CDR3 residues: CASSRPGQGEESLHF. The CDR3 coding sequence is TGTGCCAGCAGCCGACCGGGACAGGGAGAGGAATCCCTCCACTTT.

About this clone itself: This sample also contains other DNA sequences that code for the same CDR3. In nucleotides, the CDR3 is TGCGCCAGCAGCCCGGGACAGGGAAATGAAAAACTGTTTTTT. Encoded protein: CASSPGQGNEKLFF. This chain uses TRBV5-1 with TRBJ1-4; TRBD1 matches at 9 bases. The length of the CDR3 is 14 residues. V gave up 4 bases and J gave up 5 bases; unmatched junction bases: 3. Germline CDR1 and CDR2: SGHRS and YFSETQ.

The chain uses TRBV10-3 and TRBJ1-1, with 10 bases that match TRBD1. V lost 5 bases, J lost 2 bases, and 2 bases stayed unmatched. This CDR3 comprises 14 residues. Looked up from germline, CDR1 is ENHRY and CDR2 is SYGVKD. As DNA, the CDR3 is TGTGCCATCAGTTCGACAGGGGGCAACACTGAAGCTTTCTTT. It codes for CAISSTGGNTEAFF.

The rearrangement joins TRBV11-1 to TRBJ2-5; TRBD1 agrees at 10 bases. The V and J ends lost 3 bases and 4 bases, in that order; junction bases with no gene match: 2. The length of the CDR3 is 14 residues. The V gene's germline CDR1 is SGHAT and CDR2 FQDESV (reference sequence). CDR3 DNA sequence: TGTGCCAGCAGCTTCGGACAGGGGGGAGAGACCCAGTACTTC. Its translation: CASSFGQGGETQYF.

This clone was seen a handful of times. The CDR3 spells CASSPFGSGSGAYEQYF. DNA for the CDR3: TGTGCCAGCTCACCATTCGGTAGCGGGAGTGGGGCGTACGAGCAGTACTTC. This sequence joins TRBV18 and TRBJ2-7; 9 bases are shared with TRBD2. The V gene end was trimmed by 2 bases and the J gene end by 4 bases; junction bases not matched to a gene: 12. CDR3 length: 17 residues. Per the germline V gene, CDR1 is KGHSH and CDR2 is LQKENI.

The chain links TRBV5-1 to TRBJ2-5; perhaps TRBD2 as D (5 bases). CDR1 and CDR2 (germline): SGHRS, YFSETQ. This CDR3 spans 13 amino acids. V dropped 2 bases and J dropped 5 bases, with 10 bases sitting between them. CDR3 DNA: TGCGCCAGCAGCTTCCGGACGGGGGAGACCCAGTACTTC. It is translated as CASSFRTGETQYF.